The clone carrying this TCR beta chain was found a few times. Its antigen is still unknown. The data were obtained in a study of blood T cells in healthy people across ages. It was with a sample-barcoded 5' primer and a J-beta primer mix that a second PCR of roughly 7 to 12 cycles was run. TCRdb reprocessed the 5' RACE reads via MiXCR and lists one record per CDR3 protein. The sample has around 1,600,000 distinct CDR3 sequences; around 40% are singletons. Study-wide findings and caveats: Long-lived and aged donors differed, with more naive CD4+ cells and higher diversity in the long-lived. With naive T cell percentage, TCR beta diversity showed a strong correlation.

The clonotype originates from a woman aged 18-29 years in good health. The sequencing input was blood.

The CDR3 DNA follows: TGCAGTGCTGAGAGGACTAGCGGGAGTCGCGAGCAGTACTTC. Translation: CSAERTSGSREQYF. J is TRBJ2-7 and V is TRBV20-1; 13 nucleotides line up with TRBD2. CDR1 and CDR2 (germline): DFQATT, SNEGSKA (reference sequence). This CDR3 is 14 amino acids long. With V trimmed by 5 bases and J by 6 bases, 7 bases remained unmatched.